These 24 T cell receptor beta chains were sequenced from one sample in a study of T cells in women clearing cervical HPV infection. The assay was immunoSEQ multiplex PCR, and TCRdb's table has in-frame clones only and misses some. Its listing shows some 46,000 clones. The sample was blood buffy coat. Every receptor here comes from a woman aged 18 to 75 with a cervical HPV16 infection that either progressed to CIN3+ or cleared (not recorded which).

As to this clone: The read terminates 3 residues ahead of where the CDR3 ends, so the germline J gene completes it. The rearrangement uses TRBV19 and TRBJ2-7, with 7 bases that match TRBD1. CDR1 is LNHDA and CDR2 is SQIVND in the germline V gene (reference sequence). Unmatched junction bases numbered 11, after V lost 4 bases and J lost 2 bases. This CDR3 region has 16 residues. Partial CDR3 DNA: TGTGCCAGTAGTAGGGGACAGAACTTTCCTCCCTACGAG. Protein sequence: CASSRGQNFPPYE. The complete CDR3 protein is CASSRGQNFPPYEQYF.

For this clone: Read data end 3 residues before the CDR3 end; the end is taken from the germline J gene. V is TRBV2 and J is TRBJ2-5; D may be TRBD1 (6 bases). This CDR3 region has 13 residues. Germline CDR1 is SNHLY and CDR2 is FYNNEI. V gave up 8 bases and J gave up 5 bases, with 15 bases separating them. The CDR3 sequence is CASCTGMGETQYF. The CDR3 DNA, read in part, is TGTGCCAGCTGTACAGGGATGGGGGAGACC.

A remark on this clone: The CDR3 end is not reached by the read, which stops 3 residues before it; the germline J gene fills it in. The chain recombines TRBV14 with TRBJ1-2; 7 bases align to TRBD1. The CDR3 contains 16 residues. Germline-derived CDR1 and CDR2 are SGHDN and FVKESK. The CDR3 protein is CASSQEGGLPILGYTF. The DNA read from the CDR3 is TGTGCCAGCAGCCAAGAAGGGGGCCTACCTATCCTCGGC. Together with reference TRBV14 and TRBJ1-2, the CDR3 gives the full variable domain: EAGVTQFPSHSVIEKGQTVTLRCDPISGHDNLYWYRRVMGKEIKFLLHFVKESKQDESGMPNNRFLAERTGGTYSTLKVQPAELEDSGVYFCASSQEGGLPILGYTFGSGTRLTVV.

Here the CDR3 reads CSARDSEEANYGYTF. The sequenced part of the CDR3 DNA is TGCAGTGCCAGGGACAGTGAGGAAGCTAACTATGGC. The rearrangement links TRBV20-1 to TRBJ1-2, with 7 nucleotides matching TRBD1. The read terminates 3 residues ahead of where the CDR3 ends, so the germline J gene completes it. The CDR3 length is 15 residues. Germline V gene sequence: CDR1 DFQATT, CDR2 SNEGSKA (reference sequence). Germline trimming cut 6 bases from V and 0 bases from J; bases unmatched to any gene: 10.

Concerning this clone itself: With the read ending 3 residues before the CDR3 end, the germline J gene is used to fill in that end. The chain joins TRBV6-2 or TRBV6-3 to TRBJ2-5; the D gene is possibly TRBD2 (5 bases). The CDR3 consists of 14 residues. V lost 2 bases and J lost 7, with 14 bases in between. Germline CDR1 reads MNHEY; CDR2 reads SVGEGT. CDR3 DNA, as far as it was read: TGTGCCAGCAGTTACGGGCCAGTGGCGGGGACC. Its translation is CASSYGPVAGT. The CDR3 in full is CASSYGPVAGTQYF.

Comment on this clone: The missing CDR3 end, 3 residues past where the read stops, is filled in from the germline J gene. This rearrangement joins TRBV6-2 or TRBV6-3 to TRBJ1-5, with D possibly matching TRBD1 (6 bases). This CDR3 region has 13 residues. Germline CDR1 MNHEY, CDR2 SVGEGT. Between the trimmed V and J ends, which lost 6 bases and 4 bases, there was a span of 10 bases. CDR3 amino acids: CASSLTGNQPQHF. The part of the CDR3 DNA that was read is TGTGCCAGCAGCCTCACAGGGAATCAGCCC.

Remarks on this clone: The read stops 3 residues short of the end of the CDR3; the missing end is completed from the germline J gene. The chain employs TRBV30 and TRBJ2-1; no clear D gene. The V gene lost 4 bases and the J gene lost 9 bases, with 13 bases spanning the gap. CDR1 and CDR2 (germline): GTSNPN, SVGIG (reference sequence). This CDR3 is built from 12 residues. The sequenced part of the CDR3 DNA is TGTGCCTGGATGCTCTTCCCGGGTGAG. Its translation: CAWMLFPGE. The complete CDR3 protein is CAWMLFPGEQFF.

Turning to this clone: The read comes to an end 3 residues before the CDR3 does, leaving the germline J gene to fill in the end. This chain joins TRBV6-1 and TRBJ1-1, with 10 bases that match TRBD1. Germline V gives CDR1 MNHNS, CDR2 SASEGT. V lost 4 bases to trimming and J lost 5 bases; unmatched junction nucleotides: 1. The CDR3 sequence is 13 residues long. CDR3 DNA, as far as it was read: TGTGCCAGCAGTGGGGGACAGGGGACTGAA. As protein: CASSGGQGTE. The complete CDR3 sequence is CASSGGQGTEAFF.

Notes on this clone: The CDR3 end lies 3 residues beyond the end of the read and is filled in from the germline J gene. J is TRBJ1-2 and V is TRBV2; D is undetermined. Germline CDR1 reads SNHLY; CDR2 reads FYNNEI. Trimming pared 6 bases from V and 1 base from J, leaving 6 bases between. The CDR3 has 12 residues. The CDR3 sequence: CASRQINYGYTF. Incomplete CDR3 DNA: TGTGCCAGCAGACAGATTAACTATGGC.

The CDR3 bases that were read are TGTGCCAGCAGCTCGTCCGGGGGGACATATGGC. Protein sequence: CASSSSGGTYG. The whole CDR3 reads CASSSSGGTYGYTF. The chain employs TRBV7-2 and TRBJ1-2; D may be TRBD1 (6 bases). The read terminates 3 residues ahead of where the CDR3 ends, so the germline J gene completes it. Trimming took off 4 bases at V and 5 bases at J, with 14 bases between the two ends. CDR3 length: 14 amino acids. Germline V gene data show CDR1 as SGHTA and CDR2 as FQGNSA.

On this clone: Sequencing ends 3 residues short of the CDR3 end; the germline J gene provides the rest. V gene TRBV20-1 combines with J gene TRBJ2-1, with TRBD2 identical over 11 bases. The junction had 9 bases not matched to a gene; V was cut back by 5 bases and J by 6 bases. Germline lookup yields CDR1 DFQATT and CDR2 SNEGSKA (reference sequence). The CDR3 covers 15 residues. CDR3 amino acids: CSAQQTSGALNEQFF. The sequenced CDR3 bases are TGCAGTGCTCAACAGACTAGCGGGGCTCTCAATGAG.

Turning to this clone: The read terminates 3 residues ahead of where the CDR3 ends, so the germline J gene completes it. This rearrangement joins TRBV7-6 to TRBJ2-3; 10 bases line up with TRBD2. The length of the CDR3 is 16 residues. The V gene's germline CDR1 is SGHVS and CDR2 FNYEAQ. Partial CDR3 DNA: TGTGCCAGCAGCTTAGATCTAGCGGGAGTCGGAGAGACG. This translates into CASSLDLAGVGET. The full CDR3 protein is CASSLDLAGVGETQYF.

In regard to this clone: Sequencing ends 3 residues short of the CDR3 end; the germline J gene provides the rest. The J gene is TRBJ1-1, the V gene TRBV30, with D hard to call. The CDR3 runs 13 residues. V dropped 5 bases and J dropped 1 base, with 11 bases sitting between them. Germline V gene data show CDR1 as GTSNPN and CDR2 as SVGIG (reference sequence). The covered CDR3 bases are TGTGCCTGGGGACTGACACCGAACACTGAA. Protein sequence: CAWGLTPNTE. The whole CDR3 protein is CAWGLTPNTEAFF. The full variable domain, in which reference TRBV30 and TRBJ1-1 provide the parts outside the CDR3, is SQTIHQWPATLVQPVGSPLSLECTVEGTSNPNLYWYRQAAGRGLQLLFYSVGIGQISSEVPQNLSASRPQDRQFILSSKKLLLSDSGFYLCAWGLTPNTEAFFGQGTRLTVV.

In regard to this clone: The read comes to an end 3 residues before the CDR3 does, leaving the germline J gene to fill in the end. This chain joins TRBV11-1 and TRBJ2-7; no clear D gene. Between the trimmed V and J ends, which lost 1 base and 0 bases, there was a span of 7 bases. Germline-derived CDR1 and CDR2 are SGHAT and FQDESV (reference sequence). CDR3 length: 14 amino acids. CDR3 DNA, as far as it was read: TGTGCCAGCAGCTTAGACATTTACTCCTACGAG. Its protein is CASSLDIYSYE. The whole CDR3 sequence is CASSLDIYSYEQYF.

The CDR3: CSARKDYTDTQYF. The CDR3 bases that were read are TGCAGTGCTAGGAAGGACTATACAGATACG. The V and J genes are TRBV20-1 and TRBJ2-3; the D gene is possibly TRBD2 (6 bases). The CDR3 is cut off 3 residues early in the read; its end comes from the germline J gene. Trimming took 3 bases from V and 3 from J, leaving 10 bases between them. From germline, CDR1 is DFQATT and CDR2 SNEGSKA (reference sequence). CDR3 length equals 13 residues.

CDR3 bases read: TGTGCCAGCAGCCCTCGGACAGGACCTAATGAAAAA. The encoded protein is CASSPRTGPNEK. The CDR3 in full is CASSPRTGPNEKLFF. The chain recombines TRBV7-9 with TRBJ1-4; TRBD1 matches at 7 bases. The missing CDR3 end, 3 residues past where the read stops, is filled in from the germline J gene. The germline V gene has CDR1 SEHNR and CDR2 FQNEAQ (reference sequence). Trimming took 5 bases from V and 3 from J; bases not matched to a gene: 6. The CDR3 spans 15 residues. Variable domain in full (rest from reference TRBV7-9 and TRBJ1-4): DTGVSQNPRHKITKRGQNVTFRCDPISEHNRLYWYRQTLGQGPEFLTYFQNEAQLEKSRLLSDRFSAERPKGSFSTLEIQRTEQGDSAMYLCASSPRTGPNEKLFFGSGTQLSVL.

Comments on this clone: With the read ending 3 residues before the CDR3 end, the germline J gene is used to fill in that end. The genes are TRBV18 and TRBJ1-4; perhaps TRBD1 as D (5 bases). CDR3 size: 14 residues. With 5 bases removed from V and 4 bases from J, the gap between germline ends came to 11 bases. Germline V gene lookup returns CDR1 KGHSH and CDR2 LQKENI. The CDR3 region is CASSVTVGNEKLFF. Incomplete CDR3 DNA: TGTGCCAGCTCAGTGACAGTCGGTAATGAAAAA.

With respect to this clone: The read falls 3 residues short of the CDR3 end, and the missing part is taken from the germline J gene. The rearrangement joins TRBV19 to TRBJ1-4; 9 bases fit TRBD1. This CDR3 is 13 amino acids long. The V gene end was trimmed by 7 bases and the J gene end by 8 bases; junction bases not matched to a gene: 5. CDR1 LNHDA and CDR2 SQIVND come from the germline V gene (reference sequence). The sequenced part of the CDR3 DNA is TGTGCCAGTACTAGACAGGGGGTGGAAAAA. Translation gives CASTRQGVEK. From start to end, the CDR3 is CASTRQGVEKLFF.

Note on this clone: The DNA ends 3 residues before the CDR3 does, and the rest of the CDR3 is filled in from the germline J gene. The V and J genes are TRBV11-2 and TRBJ2-1, with D possibly TRBD2 on 5 matching bases. CDR3 length: 13 residues. Germline assignment: CDR1 SGHAT and CDR2 FQNNGV. V lost 4 bases, J lost 5 bases, and 9 bases lay in between. The CDR3 loop is CASSYLRDNEQFF. The sequenced CDR3 bases are TGTGCCAGCAGCTACTTGCGGGACAATGAG.

Turning to this clone: The observed sequence ends 3 residues before the CDR3 terminus, with the missing tail filled in from the germline J gene. The chain uses TRBV20-1 and TRBJ2-3; 7 nucleotides agree with TRBD2. After removal of 2 bases from V and 4 bases from J, the junction contained 12 bases not matched to a gene. Germline V gene data show CDR1 as DFQATT and CDR2 as SNEGSKA (reference sequence). There are 16 residues in the CDR3. Incomplete CDR3 DNA: TGCAGTGCTAGATTGGGAGGACTAGTTTGGGCAGATACG. Encoded protein: CSARLGGLVWADT. The whole CDR3 reads CSARLGGLVWADTQYF.

As regards this clone: The read halts 3 residues ahead of the CDR3 end, with the missing end drawn from the germline J gene. The chain recombines TRBV19 with TRBJ2-7; D unresolved. V was trimmed by 3 bases and J by 3 bases, leaving 12 bases between them. Germline values: CDR1 LNHDA, CDR2 SQIVND (reference sequence). The CDR3 contains 14 residues. The CDR3 region is CASSIAGLDYEQYF. The sequenced part of the CDR3 DNA is TGTGCCAGTAGTATCGCAGGTCTTGACTACGAG.

On this clone: The CDR3 is cut off 3 residues early in the read; its end comes from the germline J gene. The chain carries TRBV9 and TRBJ2-5, with TRBD2 matching over 9 bases. The CDR3 runs to 16 residues. The germline gives CDR1 SGDLS, CDR2 YYNGEE. The junction had 7 bases not matched to a gene; V was cut back by 4 bases and J by 0 bases. The CDR3 DNA, read in part, is TGTGCCAGCAGCCCCCGCGGGAGGGAGTACCAAGAGACC. The encoded protein is CASSPRGREYQET. The whole CDR3 protein is CASSPRGREYQETQYF.

Notes on this clone: The read gets to within 3 residues of the CDR3 end, and the germline J gene fills in the rest. The chain couples TRBV7-6 to TRBJ2-2, with no clear D. V was trimmed by 2 bases and J by 6 bases, leaving 10 bases between them. The CDR3 is 14 amino acids. The germline V gene encodes CDR1 SGHVS and CDR2 FNYEAQ. CDR3 DNA, as far as it was read: TGTGCCAGCAGCTTATATAGTCCGGCCGGGGAG. Translating gives CASSLYSPAGE. In full, the CDR3 is CASSLYSPAGELFF.

Concerning this clone: The missing CDR3 end, 3 residues past where the read stops, is filled in from the germline J gene. This chain uses TRBV30 with TRBJ1-5; TRBD1 might be the D (6 bases). CDR3 length equals 14 residues. The V gene's germline CDR1 is GTSNPN and CDR2 SVGIG (reference sequence). Trimming left V 0 bases short and J 7 bases short, with 13 bases between. Incomplete CDR3 DNA: TGTGCCTGGAGTGTTGGTGGAGGGGGACAGCCC. This encodes CAWSVGGGGQP. Given in full, the CDR3 is CAWSVGGGGQPQHF.